One sample yielded the 14 T cell receptor beta chains listed below, sequenced in a study of blood T cell repertoires in COVID-19. Libraries were prepared by immunoSEQ multiplex PCR; TCRdb keeps only in-frame clonotypes and omits some of them. Of more than 150,000 clones in the sample, roughly 88% were seen once. The material sequenced was peripheral blood. The receptor set was obtained from a woman older than 75 with acute or convalescent COVID-19.

This clone has just one count. The chain has TRBV7-2 and TRBJ1-4, with no clear D. This CDR3 has 14 residues. Trimming removed 5 bases from V and 2 bases from J, with 9 bases in between. Germline values: CDR1 SGHTA, CDR2 FQGNSA. This CDR3 reads CASSAGRTNEKLFF. The CDR3 region has the DNA TGTGCCAGCAGCGCCGGTCGCACTAATGAAAAACTGTTTTTT.

This sequence joins TRBV7-2 and TRBJ2-2; 7 bases are a match to TRBD1. J was trimmed by 0 bases and V by 1 base; bases with no gene match: 2. The germline CDR1 and CDR2 sequences are SGHTA and FQGNSA. The CDR3 is 16 amino acids. The CDR3 is CASSLDRGANTGELFF. The DNA of the CDR3 is TGTGCCAGCAGCTTAGACAGGGGCGCGAACACCGGGGAGCTGTTTTTT.

The V call is TRBV27, the J call TRBJ2-1; 14 positions match TRBD2. The V gene end was trimmed by 5 bases and the J gene end by 8 bases; junction bases not matched to a gene: 11. The V gene's germline CDR1 is MNHEY and CDR2 SMNVEV (reference sequence). This CDR3 has 17 residues. CDR3 loop: CASSLLPGTSGSDEQFF. For the CDR3, the DNA is TGTGCCAGCAGTCTGCTACCCGGGACTAGCGGGAGTGATGAGCAGTTCTTC.

The chain couples TRBV5-1 to TRBJ2-7; 12 bases match TRBD2. Germline V gives CDR1 SGHRS, CDR2 YFSETQ. The junction had 8 bases not matched to a gene; V was cut back by 4 bases and J by 0 bases. The CDR3 totals 17 residues. The CDR3 loop is CASSPGLAGGYSYEQYF. DNA of the CDR3: TGCGCCAGCAGCCCTGGTCTAGCGGGGGGGTACTCCTACGAGCAGTACTTC.

This chain connects TRBV19 to TRBJ1-4; 7 bases fit TRBD1. Germline-derived CDR1 and CDR2 are LNHDA and SQIVND (reference sequence). The V and J ends lost 4 bases and 7 bases, in that order; junction bases with no gene match: 6. The CDR3 has 14 residues. The CDR3 sequence is CASSKGAPGEKLFF. The CDR3 DNA follows: TGTGCCAGTAGTAAGGGGGCGCCGGGTGAAAAACTGTTTTTT.

The rearrangement links TRBV5-1 to TRBJ2-1, with 9 bases lining up with TRBD2. The germline CDR1 and CDR2 sequences are SGHRS and YFSETQ. Unmatched junction bases numbered 9, after V lost 4 bases and J lost 4 bases. There are 16 residues in the CDR3. CDR3 DNA: TGCGCCAGCAGCGCGCTGATTAGCGGGAGTTACAATGAGCAGTTCTTC. Translation gives CASSALISGSYNEQFF.

This clone was seen a few times. The V call is TRBV6-1, the J call TRBJ2-1; 11 positions agree with TRBD2. CDR1 and CDR2 from the germline V gene are MNHNS and SASEGT. V gave up 4 bases and J gave up 7 bases; unmatched junction bases: 12. The CDR3 runs 17 residues. The CDR3 spells CASSGQLAGASRNEQFF. The CDR3, as DNA: TGTGCCAGCAGTGGCCAACTAGCGGGAGCCTCTCGGAATGAGCAGTTCTTC.

This chain links TRBV6-6 with TRBJ2-1, with 12 nucleotides matching TRBD2. Unmatched junction bases numbered 0, after V lost 0 bases and J lost 3 bases. This CDR3 has 16 residues. Germline V gene sequence: CDR1 MNHNY, CDR2 SVGAGI (reference sequence). The CDR3 nucleotides read TGTGCCAGCAGTTACTCGACTAGCGGGGGCTACAATGAGCAGTTCTTC. Protein sequence: CASSYSTSGGYNEQFF.

The V and J genes are TRBV18 and TRBJ2-7, with 7 bases lining up with TRBD1. The CDR3 extends over 14 amino acids. Germline-derived CDR1 and CDR2 are KGHSH and LQKENI. V was pared by 6 bases and J by 2 bases, with 7 bases of the junction left unmatched. CDR3 DNA: TGTGCCAGCTCTAATGGGGGACAGACCTACGAGCAGTACTTC. Its protein product is CASSNGGQTYEQYF.

This chain joins TRBV2 and TRBJ1-2, with a tentative D call TRBD1 (6 bases). CDR1 is SNHLY, CDR2 FYNNEI, per germline. This CDR3 comprises 13 residues. Deletions cut 5 bases from V and 6 bases from J, with 13 bases between. CDR3 protein: CASSLQGRNGYTF. In DNA form, the CDR3 reads TGTGCCAGCAGTCTACAGGGTAGGAATGGCTACACCTTC.

The chain combines TRBV13 with TRBJ2-3; 7 bases map to TRBD2. Germline trimming cut 3 bases from V and 4 bases from J; bases unmatched to any gene: 7. This CDR3 region has 15 residues. Germline values: CDR1 PRHDT, CDR2 FYEKMQ (reference sequence). CDR3 sequence: CASSLGSGRPDTQYF. CDR3 sequence (DNA): TGTGCCAGCAGCTTGGGTAGCGGGCGTCCAGATACGCAGTATTTT.

The rearrangement joins TRBV11-2 to TRBJ1-2, with 9 nucleotides matching TRBD1. CDR3 length: 14 residues. Germline V lookup: CDR1 SGHAT, CDR2 FQNNGV. The V segment lost 1 base and the J segment 8 bases; nucleotides outside the gene matches: 5. CDR3 in amino acids: CASSLAQGAEGYTF. The CDR3 coding sequence is TGTGCCAGCAGCTTAGCACAGGGGGCGGAGGGCTACACCTTC. The whole variable domain, remainder taken from reference TRBV11-2 and TRBJ1-2, is EAGVAQSPRYKIIEKRQSVAFWCNPISGHATLYWYQQILGQGPKLLIQFQNNGVVDDSQLPKDRFSAERLKGVDSTLKIQPAKLEDSAVYLCASSLAQGAEGYTFGSGTRLTVV.

V gene TRBV11-2 combines with J gene TRBJ1-2, with D perhaps TRBD1 (6 bases). The CDR3 contains 14 residues. V lost 5 bases, J lost 0 bases, and 10 bases lay in between. Germline values: CDR1 SGHAT, CDR2 FQNNGV. CDR3 in amino acids: CASSLGTSNYGYTF. CDR3 nucleotide sequence: TGTGCCAGCAGCCTGGGGACATCTAACTATGGCTACACCTTC.

CDR3 amino acids: CASAAGQGLVPGELFF. The CDR3 region has the DNA TGTGCCAGCGCCGCCGGACAGGGTCTTGTTCCCGGGGAGCTGTTTTTT. V usage is TRBV25-1 and J usage is TRBJ2-2, with 8 positions matching TRBD1. The CDR3 has 16 residues. CDR1 and CDR2 (germline): MGHDK, SYGVNS. Trimming cost V 8 bases and J 6 bases; bases outside gene matches: 14.